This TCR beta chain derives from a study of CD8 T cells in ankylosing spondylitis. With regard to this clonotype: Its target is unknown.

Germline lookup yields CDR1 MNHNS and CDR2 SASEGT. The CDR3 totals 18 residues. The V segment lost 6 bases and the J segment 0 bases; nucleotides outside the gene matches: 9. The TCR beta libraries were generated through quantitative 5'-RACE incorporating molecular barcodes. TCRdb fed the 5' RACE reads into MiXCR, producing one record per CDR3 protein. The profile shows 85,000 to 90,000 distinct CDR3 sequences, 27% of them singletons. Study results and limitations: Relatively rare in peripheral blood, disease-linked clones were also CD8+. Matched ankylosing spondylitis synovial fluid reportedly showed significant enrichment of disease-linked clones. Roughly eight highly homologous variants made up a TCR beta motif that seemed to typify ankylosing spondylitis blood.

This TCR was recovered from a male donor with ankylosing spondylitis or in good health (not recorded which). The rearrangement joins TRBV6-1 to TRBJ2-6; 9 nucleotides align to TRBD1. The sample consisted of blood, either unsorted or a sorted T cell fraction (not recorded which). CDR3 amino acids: CASSRTGTGHSGANVLTF. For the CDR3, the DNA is TGTGCCAGCAGCAGAACCGGGACAGGGCACTCTGGGGCCAACGTCCTGACTTTC.